This TCR beta chain was documented in a study of T cell responses to AZD1222 COVID-19 vaccine. Study-level findings and limits: Mostly white British, mostly female donors; authors suggested clonal diversity may be underestimated.

Looked up from germline, CDR1 is SNHLY and CDR2 is FYNNEI. After removal of 8 bases from V and 5 bases from J, the junction contained 8 bases not matched to a gene. The CDR3 has 13 amino acids. The table came from immunoSEQ multiplex PCR; TCRdb's copy has only in-frame clones and leaves some out. The sample carries some 150,000 clones, approximately 94% recorded once. A single count supports this clone. The antigen is undetermined. J is TRBJ1-2 and V is TRBV2, with 7 positions matching TRBD1. This TCR was sampled from an adult in good health. Here the sequenced sample was peripheral blood, taken on day 0 of AZD1222 vaccination. The chain's CDR3 is CASVSQGGYGYTF. The DNA for the CDR3 is TGTGCCAGCGTTAGCCAGGGGGGATATGGCTACACCTTC. The entire variable domain, with the rest obtained from reference TRBV2 and TRBJ1-2, is as follows: EPEVTQTPSHQVTQMGQEVILRCVPISNHLYFYWYRQILGQKVEFLVSFYNNEISEKSEIFDDQFSVERPDGSNFTLKIRSTKLEDSAMYFCASVSQGGYGYTFGSGTRLTVV.